These 17 T cell receptor beta chains originate from one sample sequenced in a study of metastatic and nonmetastatic thyroid tumors. TCRdb re-clonotyped the PCR reads through MiXCR. The sample contains about 39,000 clones, roughly a fifth of which appear only once. The entire patient cohort was treatment-naive prior to thyroid surgery. Sequences were obtained from blood. The source is a female donor with papillary thyroid cancer or a benign thyroid nodule (not recorded which). Some clones in this sample may be carry-over from other donors' samples.

The table lists this clone with many counts. The chain combines TRBV3-1 with TRBJ1-4; D ambiguous. The length of the CDR3 is 15 residues. Trimming pared 1 base from V and 4 bases from J, leaving 10 bases between. Germline V gene data show CDR1 as LGHDT and CDR2 as YNNKEL (reference sequence). The CDR3 DNA follows: TGTGCCAGCAGCCAAGTAGGGCGTTATAATGAAAAACTGTTTTTT. This gives the protein CASSQVGRYNEKLFF.

The sample holds a few counts of this clone. The chain combines TRBV2 with TRBJ2-1; D unclear. CDR1 and CDR2 from the germline V gene are SNHLY and FYNNEI. The V and J ends lost 5 bases and 8 bases respectively, with 16 bases between them. The CDR3 spans 14 residues. For the CDR3, the DNA is TGTGCCAGCAGTTGCTGGGCAACCCGAGATGAGCAGTTCTTC. Residues: CASSCWATRDEQFF.

This clone was seen ten or more times. V and J are TRBV2 and TRBJ2-1; D gene uncertain. Germline CDR1 is SNHLY and CDR2 is FYNNEI. V lost 1 base, J lost 9 bases, and 7 bases lay in between. The CDR3 is made up of 12 amino acids. CDR3 DNA: TGTGCCAGCAGTGAAGGGCTCGGTGAGCAGTTCTTC. Translated, it gives CASSEGLGEQFF.

This clone showed up many times. The chain couples TRBV28 to TRBJ2-5; 10 nucleotides align to TRBD2. The CDR3 loop spans 16 amino acids. V shed 5 bases, J shed 2 bases, and the junction held 8 bases outside the gene matches. Germline CDR1 and CDR2: MDHEN and SYDVKM. The DNA of the CDR3 is TGTGCCAGCAGTGCTAGCGGGAGCGTGCGGCAAGAGACCCAGTACTTC. As protein: CASSASGSVRQETQYF. The variable domain in full, with the rest retrieved from reference TRBV28 and TRBJ2-5, is DVKVTQSSRYLVKRTGEKVFLECVQDMDHENMFWYRQDPGLGLRLIYFSYDVKMKEKGDIPEGYSVSREKKERFSLILESASTNQTSMYLCASSASGSVRQETQYFGPGTRLLVL.

This clone was observed a few times. This may stem from a read error, because a much larger clone lies one nucleotide away. V usage is TRBV12-3 or TRBV12-4 and J usage is TRBJ2-7; D gene ambiguous. The V end lost 8 bases, the J end lost 5 bases, and 13 bases lay between the germline ends. The CDR3 extends over 12 amino acids. The CDR3 reads CASGPFVNEQYF. In nucleotides, the CDR3 is TGTGCCAGCGGCCCTTTTGTCAACGAGCAGTACTTC.

This clone was found many times. The chain couples TRBV29-1 to TRBJ2-5; unclear D gene. The V gene lost 3 bases and the J gene lost 4 bases, with 12 bases spanning the gap. The CDR3 extends over 13 amino acids. Germline values: CDR1 SQVTM, CDR2 ANQGSEA. In DNA, the CDR3 is TGCAGCGTTGACGGTCTCGGTAGAGAGACCCAGTACTTC. Its protein product is CSVDGLGRETQYF.

The gene calls are TRBV28 and TRBJ2-5, with D tentatively TRBD2 (5 bases). V was trimmed by 5 bases and J by 2 bases, leaving 15 bases between them. Germline V CDR1 and CDR2: MDHEN, SYDVKM. This CDR3 is 15 amino acids long. The CDR3 DNA follows: TGTGCCAGCAGTCTTAGCGTTGCCACACAAGAGACCCAGTACTTC. Translating it yields CASSLSVATQETQYF.

The sample holds many counts of this clone. The rearrangement joins TRBV12-3 or TRBV12-4 to TRBJ1-1; 7 nucleotides agree with TRBD1. The V gene end was trimmed by 7 bases and the J gene end by 3 bases; junction bases not matched to a gene: 2. CDR3 length equals 12 residues. The CDR3 nucleotides are TGTGCCAGCAACCAGGGGGACACTGAAGCTTTCTTT. Amino acids: CASNQGDTEAFF.

This clone was counted many times. This rearrangement joins TRBV14 to TRBJ2-7; TRBD2 aligns across 7 bases. From germline, CDR1 is SGHDN and CDR2 FVKESK. This CDR3 is built from 16 residues. Unmatched junction bases numbered 14, after V lost 2 bases and J lost 7 bases. CDR3 protein: CASSQFLGSRGGEQYF. The DNA of the CDR3 is TGTGCCAGCAGCCAATTTTTAGGGTCCCGGGGAGGGGAGCAGTACTTC.

This clone was observed at least ten times. CDR3 residues: CASGVTGANVLTF. DNA of the CDR3: TGTGCCAGCGGGGTCACTGGGGCCAACGTCCTGACTTTC. This chain links TRBV11-1 with TRBJ2-6; D call uncertain. This CDR3 contains 13 residues. V was clipped by 8 bases and J by 2 bases, with 7 bases between them. Germline CDR1 and CDR2: SGHAT and FQDESV (reference sequence). Filled out from reference TRBV11-1 and TRBJ2-6, the complete variable domain reads EAEVAQSPRYKITEKSQAVAFWCDPISGHATLYWYRQILGQGPELLVQFQDESVVDDSQLPKDRFSAERLKGVDSTLKIQPAELGDSAMYLCASGVTGANVLTFGAGSRLTVL.

This clone came up a few times. The V and J genes are TRBV28 and TRBJ2-5; D possibly corresponds to TRBD2 (7 bases). Germline assignment: CDR1 MDHEN and CDR2 SYDVKM. V was pared by 7 bases and J by 5 bases, with 17 bases between. The CDR3 has 14 amino acids. This chain's CDR3 is CASMGAGESETQYF. CDR3 sequence (DNA): TGTGCCAGCATGGGGGCGGGAGAGTCGGAGACCCAGTACTTC.

This clone occurred a few times. This chain connects TRBV15 to TRBJ2-5; TRBD1 matches 11 bases. The length of the CDR3 is 16 residues. The V and J ends lost 4 bases and 3 bases, in that order; junction bases with no gene match: 7. Germline CDR1 is LNHNV and CDR2 is YYDKDF (reference sequence). CDR3 residues: CATSTPGQGAKETQYF. Written as DNA, the CDR3 is TGTGCCACCAGCACTCCTGGACAGGGGGCAAAAGAGACCCAGTACTTC.

The table lists this clone with many counts. The chain recombines TRBV3-1 with TRBJ2-5; a weak D match, TRBD2 (7 bases). The CDR3 contains 14 residues. Trimming pared 5 bases from V and 5 bases from J, leaving 15 bases between. CDR1 is LGHDT and CDR2 is YNNKEL in the germline V gene (reference sequence). CDR3 amino acids: CASSDEQGGETQYF. In DNA, the CDR3 is TGTGCCAGCAGCGACGAACAGGGAGGGGAGACCCAGTACTTC.

Comments on this clone: A read error may explain this, as a much larger clone is one base away. In DNA, the CDR3 is TGTGCCAGCAGCCGTACTAGCGTGAGGGATGGTGAGCAGTTCTTC. Its translation: CASSRTSVRDGEQFF. V and J are TRBV2 and TRBJ2-1; 7 positions match TRBD2. Unmatched junction bases numbered 14, after V lost 6 bases and J lost 9 bases. CDR1 is SNHLY, CDR2 FYNNEI, per germline. The CDR3 totals 15 residues.

Concerning this clone itself: This may stem from a read error, because a much larger clone lies one nucleotide away. This sample also contains other DNA sequences that code for the same CDR3. This chain uses TRBV18 with TRBJ1-5; D gene uncertain. The germline V gene encodes CDR1 KGHSH and CDR2 LQKENI. V was cut by 4 bases and J by 3 bases, with 16 bases left in between. The CDR3 is 16 amino acids. CDR3 nucleotides: TGTGCCAGCTCACGCAACCCAGGCGGCCTCAATCAGCCCCAGCATTTT. This encodes CASSRNPGGLNQPQHF.

This clone showed up many times. The chain links TRBV7-8 to TRBJ2-7, with D uncertain. Germline CDR1 is SGHVS and CDR2 is FQNEAQ. The CDR3 sequence is 13 residues long. Trimming took off 5 bases at V and 5 bases at J, with 13 bases between the two ends. CDR3 in amino acids: CASSPYLGDEQYF. CDR3 coding DNA: TGTGCCAGCAGCCCATACCTTGGTGACGAGCAGTACTTC.

This clone came up many times. The V gene is TRBV5-1, the J gene TRBJ2-3, with a tentative D call TRBD2 (5 bases). Germline CDR1 is SGHRS and CDR2 is YFSETQ. V gave up 4 bases and J gave up 6 bases, with 15 bases separating them. The CDR3 is 14 amino acids. CDR3 sequence: CASSAGDIVDTQYF. CDR3 sequence (DNA): TGCGCCAGCAGCGCCGGGGATATCGTCGATACGCAGTATTTT.